The next 19 T cell receptor beta chains were all read from a single sample in a study of blood T cells in healthy people across ages. Together with a sample-barcoded 5' primer, a J-beta primer mix was included in a second PCR lasting about 6 to 12 cycles. TCRdb called the 5' RACE reads again in MiXCR, with one record for every CDR3 protein. The table shows some 560,000 distinct CDR3 sequences, with over 25% occurring only once. These sequences were also reported in another study, on T cells of mothers and their children.

Sequencing was done on a sample of blood. These receptor sequences come from a boy under 10 years old in good health.

This chain connects TRBV7-9 to TRBJ2-4, with 9 bases aligning to TRBD1. The CDR3 contains 17 residues. Losses at the gene ends were 5 bases for V and 0 bases for J; bases not matched to a gene: 8. Per germline, CDR1 SEHNR and CDR2 FQNEAQ (reference sequence). CDR3 DNA sequence: TGTGCCAGCAGCCCCTGGACAGGGGCACTAGCCAAAAACATTCAGTACTTC. Amino acid sequence: CASSPWTGALAKNIQYF.

Worth noting for this clonotype: At one end the junction does not follow the germline gene, possibly because of a read error. The gene calls are TRBV9 and TRBJ2-1; D is tentatively TRBD1 or TRBD2 (5 bases each). Germline CDR1 is SGDLS and CDR2 is YYNGEE. This CDR3 is built from 16 residues. The DNA of the CDR3 is TGTGCCGGCAGCGTAGAGGGCCCAGGGTCAAAAAATGAGCAGTTCTTC. It is translated as CAGSVEGPGSKNEQFF.

J is TRBJ1-4 and V is TRBV21-1. TRBV21-1 is deemed a pseudogene. The length of the CDR3 is 13 residues. The CDR3 DNA reads TGTGCCAGCAGCAAAGAAGTCGATGAAAAACTGTTTTTT. It translates to CASSKEVDEKLFF.

The genes are TRBV4-3 and TRBJ2-3; D unclear. Deletions cut 4 bases from V and 5 bases from J, with 10 bases between. The CDR3 extends over 13 amino acids. CDR1 is LGHNA and CDR2 is YSLEER in the germline V gene. CDR3 sequence (DNA): TGCGCCAGCAGCCCAAGGTTGCTAGATACGCAGTATTTT. It encodes CASSPRLLDTQYF.

The chain carries TRBV29-1 and TRBJ2-5; tentative D call: TRBD1 (5 bases). The DNA matches TRBJ2-7 better at its end, which makes the J call doubtful. CDR3 size: 12 residues. Germline CDR1 is SQVTM and CDR2 is ANQGSEA. The CDR3: CSAQTAPYEQYF. The CDR3 nucleotides are TGCAGCGCTCAGACAGCACCCTACGAGCAGTACTTC.

This chain links TRBV20-1 with TRBJ2-3, with 9 bases fitting TRBD2. Germline CDR1 and CDR2: DFQATT and SNEGSKA (reference sequence). V was clipped by 3 bases and J by 4 bases; unmatched bases: 8. The CDR3 has 15 amino acids. CDR3 DNA: TGCAGTGCTAGTGAGTCTAGCGGGACATCAGATACGCAGTATTTT. As protein: CSASESSGTSDTQYF.

This clonotype was seen only a few times. The genes are TRBV7-2 and TRBJ2-3; 9 bases are a match to TRBD2. Germline-derived CDR1 and CDR2 are SGHTA and FQGNSA. With 5 bases clipped from V and 2 bases from J, the junction kept 2 bases outside the gene matches. The CDR3 is made up of 14 amino acids. The CDR3 DNA reads as TGTGCCAGCAGCCCTAGCGGGGCCACAGATACGCAGTATTTT. Its protein is CASSPSGATDTQYF.

The chain combines TRBV4-2 with TRBJ2-5, with D maybe TRBD1 (6 bases). This CDR3 has 15 residues. V was clipped by 5 bases and J by 1 base, with 14 bases between them. The V gene's germline CDR1 is LGHNA and CDR2 YNFKEQ. CDR3 loop: CASSSGALSQETQYF. The CDR3, as DNA: TGTGCCAGCAGCTCAGGGGCCCTATCCCAAGAGACCCAGTACTTC.

The chain carries TRBV28 and TRBJ2-5; the match to TRBD1 covers 7 bases. Unmatched junction bases numbered 6, after V lost 3 bases and J lost 2 bases. The CDR3 covers 15 residues. Looked up from germline, CDR1 is MDHEN and CDR2 is SYDVKM. CDR3: CASSLQRTGQETQYF. CDR3 sequence (DNA): TGTGCCAGCAGTTTGCAAAGGACAGGTCAAGAGACCCAGTACTTC. Filled out from reference TRBV28 and TRBJ2-5, the complete variable domain reads DVKVTQSSRYLVKRTGEKVFLECVQDMDHENMFWYRQDPGLGLRLIYFSYDVKMKEKGDIPEGYSVSREKKERFSLILESASTNQTSMYLCASSLQRTGQETQYFGPGTRLLVL.

This clonotype was found a few times. This chain uses TRBV7-8 with TRBJ2-7; 7 nucleotides align to TRBD1. Germline assignment: CDR1 SGHVS and CDR2 FQNEAQ. Trimming cost V 3 bases and J 5 bases; bases outside gene matches: 10. The CDR3 contains 15 residues. Written as DNA, the CDR3 is TGTGCCAGCAGCTTCAGTGGGACAGTGCGGGACGAGCAGTACTTC. Translated: CASSFSGTVRDEQYF.

The chain's CDR3 is CASTRTGPMNTEAFF. The CDR3 nucleotides read TGTGCCAGCACCAGGACGGGTCCAATGAACACTGAAGCTTTCTTT. V is TRBV5-5 and J is TRBJ1-1, with no clear D. There are 15 residues in the CDR3. Germline loops: CDR1 SGHKS, CDR2 YYEKEE (reference sequence). V was clipped by 6 bases and J by 0 bases, with 15 bases between them.

This clonotype was found a few times. V gene TRBV5-1 combines with J gene TRBJ2-2, with 12 bases aligning to TRBD2. With V trimmed by 3 bases and J by 5 bases, 8 bases remained unmatched. In germline, CDR1 is SGHRS, CDR2 YFSETQ. The CDR3 consists of 17 residues. CDR3 residues: CASSSPSGGELTGELFF. CDR3 DNA: TGCGCCAGCAGCTCCCCTAGCGGGGGGGAGTTGACCGGGGAGCTGTTTTTT.

This clonotype was observed a few times. The gene calls are TRBV5-1 and TRBJ2-3; 9 bases are shared with TRBD2. The CDR3 contains 15 residues. Germline CDR1 reads SGHRS; CDR2 reads YFSETQ. Trimming cost V 0 bases and J 4 bases; bases outside gene matches: 3. The CDR3 loop reads CASSLARLAADTQYF. CDR3 nucleotides: TGCGCCAGCAGCTTGGCAAGACTAGCGGCAGATACGCAGTATTTT.

CDR3: CASSLTRQGYNEQFF. CDR3 coding DNA: TGTGCCAGCAGCTTAACCAGACAGGGCTACAATGAGCAGTTCTTC. The chain couples TRBV7-2 to TRBJ2-1; TRBD1 matches 7 bases. Germline CDR1 and CDR2: SGHTA and FQGNSA. V shed 2 bases and J 3 bases; nucleotides not matched to a gene: 4. This CDR3 spans 15 amino acids.

This clonotype has more than one count but fewer than ten. The chain joins TRBV2 to TRBJ2-3; D is perhaps TRBD1 or TRBD2 (5 bases each). V lost 2 bases and J lost 0, with 9 bases in between. CDR1 and CDR2 from the germline V gene are SNHLY and FYNNEI. The CDR3 contains 15 residues. The CDR3 reads CASSERDVSTDTQYF. The CDR3 DNA sequence: TGTGCCAGCAGTGAAAGGGACGTTAGCACAGATACGCAGTATTTT.

This chain joins TRBV7-2 and TRBJ2-4; D call uncertain. Trimming pared 2 bases from V and 0 bases from J, leaving 8 bases between. The CDR3 covers 15 residues. Germline-derived CDR1 and CDR2 are SGHTA and FQGNSA. The CDR3 sequence: CASSLSPLAKNIQYF. In DNA form, the CDR3 reads TGTGCCAGCAGCTTATCCCCCCTAGCCAAAAACATTCAGTACTTC.

The chain has TRBV10-3 and TRBJ2-5; TRBD2 matches 7 bases. The germline gives CDR1 ENHRY, CDR2 SYGVKD. The CDR3 runs 13 residues. V was clipped by 5 bases and J by 4 bases; unmatched bases: 4. Here the CDR3 reads CAISTSVVETQYF. The CDR3 nucleotides read TGTGCCATCAGTACTAGCGTGGTAGAGACCCAGTACTTC.

CDR3 in DNA: TGTGCCAGCAGTCCTGGGGTCGACACCGGGGAGCTGTTTTTT. Protein: CASSPGVDTGELFF. The chain employs TRBV6-5 and TRBJ2-2; D uncertain. Germline lookup yields CDR1 MNHEY and CDR2 SVGAGI. V was pared by 5 bases and J by 3 bases, with 10 bases between. The CDR3 consists of 14 residues.

The CDR3 sequence is CASRTGGGDTQYF. The CDR3 DNA sequence: TGTGCCAGCAGAACAGGGGGCGGAGATACGCAGTATTTT. The chain uses TRBV12-3 or TRBV12-4 and TRBJ2-3; TRBD1 matches at 9 bases. The CDR3 spans 13 residues. Trimming cost V 6 bases and J 5 bases; bases outside gene matches: 3.